This T cell receptor beta chain originates from a study of T cells in Graves' hyperthyroidism and ophthalmopathy. V was clipped by 4 bases and J by 4 bases, with 13 bases between them. The CDR3 is made up of 13 amino acids. Germline CDR1 DFQATT, CDR2 SNEGSKA (reference sequence). This clonotype was counted many times. Amplification of TCR beta CDR3 regions was performed using RNA transcripts as template. A first-round RT-PCR of the TCR CDR3 used the HTBI primer set. TCRdb ran MiXCR on the multiplex PCR reads and lists one entry per CDR3 protein. The sample gives over 150,000 distinct CDR3 sequences, about 17% of which show up once; over 45% is in the top ten.

The sequence derives from a woman aged 45 to 65 with Graves' hyperthyroidism. The chain couples TRBV20-1 to TRBJ1-2, with D possibly being TRBD1 (5 bases). Sequencing input: blood. The CDR3 sequence is CSAKQGTGYGYTF. The DNA for the CDR3 is TGCAGTGCTAAACAAGGGACGGGCTATGGCTACACCTTC.